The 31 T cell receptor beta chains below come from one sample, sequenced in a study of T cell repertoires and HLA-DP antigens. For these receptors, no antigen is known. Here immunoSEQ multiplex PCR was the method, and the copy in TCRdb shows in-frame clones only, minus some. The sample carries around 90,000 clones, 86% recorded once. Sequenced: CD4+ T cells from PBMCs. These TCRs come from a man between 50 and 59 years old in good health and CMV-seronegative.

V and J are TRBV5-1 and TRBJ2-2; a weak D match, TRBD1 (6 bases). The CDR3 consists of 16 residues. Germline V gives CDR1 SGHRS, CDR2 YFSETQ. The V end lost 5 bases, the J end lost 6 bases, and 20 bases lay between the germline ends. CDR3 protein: CASRGSTNRVAGELFF. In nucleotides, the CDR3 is TGCGCCAGCAGGGGGTCCACCAACAGGGTCGCCGGGGAGCTGTTTTTT.

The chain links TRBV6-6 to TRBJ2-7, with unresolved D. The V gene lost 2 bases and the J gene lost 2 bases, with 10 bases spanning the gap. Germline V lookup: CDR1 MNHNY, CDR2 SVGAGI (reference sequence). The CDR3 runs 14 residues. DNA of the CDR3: TGTGCCAGCAGTTACGAAAGACAAACCTACGAGCAGTACTTC. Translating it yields CASSYERQTYEQYF.

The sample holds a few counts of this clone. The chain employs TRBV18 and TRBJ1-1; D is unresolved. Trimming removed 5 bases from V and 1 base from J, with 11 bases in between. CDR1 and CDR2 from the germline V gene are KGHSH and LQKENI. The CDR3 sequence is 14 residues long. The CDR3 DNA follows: TGTGCCAGCTCATCCGGACCGTGGAACACTGAAGCTTTCTTT. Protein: CASSSGPWNTEAFF.

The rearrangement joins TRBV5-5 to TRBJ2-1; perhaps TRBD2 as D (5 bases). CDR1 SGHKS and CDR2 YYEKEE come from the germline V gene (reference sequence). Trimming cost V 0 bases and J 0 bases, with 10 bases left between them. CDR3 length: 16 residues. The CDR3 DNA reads TGTGCCAGCAGCTTGGGCTCGGGGAGCTCCTACAATGAGCAGTTCTTC. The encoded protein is CASSLGSGSSYNEQFF.

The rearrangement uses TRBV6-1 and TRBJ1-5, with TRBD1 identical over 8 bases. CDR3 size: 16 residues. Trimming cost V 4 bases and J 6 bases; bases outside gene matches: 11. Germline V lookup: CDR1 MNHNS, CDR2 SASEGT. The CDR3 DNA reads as TGTGCCAGCAGTGTTTGGACAGGGCGGTCAGTTCAGCCCCAGCATTTT. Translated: CASSVWTGRSVQPQHF.

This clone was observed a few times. For the CDR3, the DNA is TGTGCCAGCAGTTACTATCAGGGGCGCGACAATCAGCCCCAGCATTTT. Protein product: CASSYYQGRDNQPQHF. V and J are TRBV6-6 and TRBJ1-5; TRBD1 might be the D (6 bases). The germline V gene encodes CDR1 MNHNY and CDR2 SVGAGI (reference sequence). The CDR3 has 16 residues. Between the trimmed V and J ends, which lost 1 base and 3 bases, there was a span of 13 bases.

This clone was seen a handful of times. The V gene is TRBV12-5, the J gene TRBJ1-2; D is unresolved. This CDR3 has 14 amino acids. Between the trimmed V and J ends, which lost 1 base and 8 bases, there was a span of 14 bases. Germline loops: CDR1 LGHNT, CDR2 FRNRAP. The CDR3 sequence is CASGLALSPRGYTF. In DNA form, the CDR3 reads TGTGCTAGTGGTTTGGCCCTTTCCCCTAGGGGCTACACCTTC.

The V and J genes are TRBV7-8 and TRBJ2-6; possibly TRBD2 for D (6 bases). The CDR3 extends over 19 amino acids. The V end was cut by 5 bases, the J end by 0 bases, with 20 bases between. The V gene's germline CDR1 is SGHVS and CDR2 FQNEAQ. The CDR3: CASSQREAGHRSGANVLTF. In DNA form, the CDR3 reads TGTGCCAGCAGCCAAAGGGAGGCCGGACACCGCTCTGGGGCCAACGTCCTGACTTTC.

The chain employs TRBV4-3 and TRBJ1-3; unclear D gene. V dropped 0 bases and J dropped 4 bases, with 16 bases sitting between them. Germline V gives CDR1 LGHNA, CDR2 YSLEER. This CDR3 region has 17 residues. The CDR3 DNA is TGCGCCAGCAGCCAAGACGCTGCCGGATCTTCCGGAAACACCATATATTTT. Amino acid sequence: CASSQDAAGSSGNTIYF.

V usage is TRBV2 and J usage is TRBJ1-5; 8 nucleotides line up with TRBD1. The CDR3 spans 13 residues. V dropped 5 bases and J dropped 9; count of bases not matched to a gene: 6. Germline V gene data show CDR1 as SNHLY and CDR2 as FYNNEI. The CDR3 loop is CASSTGGSGPQHF. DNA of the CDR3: TGTGCCAGCAGTACAGGGGGGAGTGGGCCCCAGCATTTT.

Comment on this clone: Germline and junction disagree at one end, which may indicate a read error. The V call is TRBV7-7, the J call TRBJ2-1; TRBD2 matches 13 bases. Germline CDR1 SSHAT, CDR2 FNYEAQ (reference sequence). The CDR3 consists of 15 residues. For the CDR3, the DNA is TGTGCTAGCAGCCCTGGACTAGCGGGAGTTCATGAGCAGTTCTTC. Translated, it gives CASSPGLAGVHEQFF.

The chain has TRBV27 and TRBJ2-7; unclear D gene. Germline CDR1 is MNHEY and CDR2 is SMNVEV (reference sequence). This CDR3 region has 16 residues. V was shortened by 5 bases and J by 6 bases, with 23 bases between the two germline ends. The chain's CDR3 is CASSETSTRLGFEQYF. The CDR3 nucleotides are TGTGCCAGCAGTGAGACTTCAACAAGGTTGGGTTTCGAGCAGTACTTC.

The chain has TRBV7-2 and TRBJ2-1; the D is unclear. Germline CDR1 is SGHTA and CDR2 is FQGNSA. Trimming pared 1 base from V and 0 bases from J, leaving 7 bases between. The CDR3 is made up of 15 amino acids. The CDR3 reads CASSLVAPSYNEQFF. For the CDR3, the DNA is TGTGCCAGCAGCTTAGTGGCACCCTCCTACAATGAGCAGTTCTTC.

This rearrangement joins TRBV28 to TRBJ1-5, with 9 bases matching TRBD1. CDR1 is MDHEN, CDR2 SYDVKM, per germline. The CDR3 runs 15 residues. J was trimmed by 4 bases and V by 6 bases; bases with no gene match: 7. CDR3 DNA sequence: TGTGCCAGCAGCCGGGACAGGGAATTGAATCAGCCCCAGCATTTT. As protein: CASSRDRELNQPQHF.

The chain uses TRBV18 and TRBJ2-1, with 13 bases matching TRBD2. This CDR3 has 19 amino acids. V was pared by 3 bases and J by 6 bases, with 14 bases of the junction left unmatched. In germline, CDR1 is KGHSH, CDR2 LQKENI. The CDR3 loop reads CASSPNSRTSGRGANEQFF. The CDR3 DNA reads TGTGCCAGCTCACCTAATTCCAGGACTAGCGGGAGAGGGGCCAATGAGCAGTTCTTC.

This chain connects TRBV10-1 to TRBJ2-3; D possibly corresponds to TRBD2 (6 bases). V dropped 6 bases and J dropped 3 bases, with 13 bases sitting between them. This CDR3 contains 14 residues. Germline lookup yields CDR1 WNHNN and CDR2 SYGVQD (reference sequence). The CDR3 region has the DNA TGCGCCAGCAGCCCAAGGGCGGGGACAGATACGCAGTATTTT. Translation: CASSPRAGTDTQYF.

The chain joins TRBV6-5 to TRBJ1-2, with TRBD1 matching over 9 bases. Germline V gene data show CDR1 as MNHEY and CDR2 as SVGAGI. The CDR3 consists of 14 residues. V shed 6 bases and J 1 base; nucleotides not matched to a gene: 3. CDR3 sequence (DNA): TGTGCCAGCAGCGGGACAGGGCGTAACTATGGCTACACCTTC. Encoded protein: CASSGTGRNYGYTF.

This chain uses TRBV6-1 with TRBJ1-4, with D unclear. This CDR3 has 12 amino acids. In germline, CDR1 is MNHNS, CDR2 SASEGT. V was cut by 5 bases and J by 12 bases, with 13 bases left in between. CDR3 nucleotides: TGTGCCAGCAGTTTCGCGTTGGAAGAACTGTTTTTT. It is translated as CASSFALEELFF.

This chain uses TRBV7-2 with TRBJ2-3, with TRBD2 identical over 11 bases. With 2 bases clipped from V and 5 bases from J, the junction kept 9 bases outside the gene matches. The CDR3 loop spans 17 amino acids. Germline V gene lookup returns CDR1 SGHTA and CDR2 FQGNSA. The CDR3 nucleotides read TGTGCCAGCAGCTTATCCTCGTCTAGCGGGAGGCGAGATACGCAGTATTTT. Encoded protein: CASSLSSSSGRRDTQYF.

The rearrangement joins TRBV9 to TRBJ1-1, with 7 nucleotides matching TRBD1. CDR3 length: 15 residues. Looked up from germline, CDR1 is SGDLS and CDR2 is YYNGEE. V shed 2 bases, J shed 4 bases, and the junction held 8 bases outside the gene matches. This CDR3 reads CASSVLTGTTTEAFF. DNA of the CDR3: TGTGCCAGCAGCGTCCTGACAGGGACAACCACTGAAGCTTTCTTT.

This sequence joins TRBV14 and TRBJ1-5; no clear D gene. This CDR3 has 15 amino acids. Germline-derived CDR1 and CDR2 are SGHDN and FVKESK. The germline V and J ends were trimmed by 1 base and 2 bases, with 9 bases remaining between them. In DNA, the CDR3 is TGTGCCAGCAGCCAAGCGGGTCGCGGCAATCAGCCCCAGCATTTT. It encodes CASSQAGRGNQPQHF.

The DNA of the CDR3 is TGCAGCGCACAAAAGGGGACCTTCTATGTAGATACGCAGTATTTT. It translates to CSAQKGTFYVDTQYF. The chain employs TRBV29-1 and TRBJ2-3; D may match TRBD1 or TRBD2 (5 bases each). V lost 7 bases and J 5 bases, leaving 22 bases between the germline ends. CDR1 and CDR2 (germline): SQVTM, ANQGSEA. This CDR3 has 15 amino acids.

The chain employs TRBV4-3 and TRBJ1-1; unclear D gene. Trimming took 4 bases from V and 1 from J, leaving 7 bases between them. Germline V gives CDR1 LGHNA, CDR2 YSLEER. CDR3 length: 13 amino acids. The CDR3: CASSRWGNTEAFF. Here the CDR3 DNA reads TGCGCCAGCAGCCGCTGGGGGAACACTGAAGCTTTCTTT.

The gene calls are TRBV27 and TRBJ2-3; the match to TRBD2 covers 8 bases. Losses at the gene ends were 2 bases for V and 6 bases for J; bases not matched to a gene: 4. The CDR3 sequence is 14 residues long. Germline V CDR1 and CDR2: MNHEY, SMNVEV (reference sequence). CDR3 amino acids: CASSLAGGSDTQYF. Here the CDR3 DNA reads TGTGCCAGCAGTTTAGCGGGGGGCTCGGATACGCAGTATTTT.

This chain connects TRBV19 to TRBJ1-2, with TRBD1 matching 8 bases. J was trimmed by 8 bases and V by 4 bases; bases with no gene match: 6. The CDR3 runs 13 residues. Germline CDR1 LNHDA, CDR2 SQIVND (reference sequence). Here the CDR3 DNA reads TGTGCCAGTAGTAGGGGACAGGTGGAAGGCTACACCTTC. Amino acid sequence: CASSRGQVEGYTF.

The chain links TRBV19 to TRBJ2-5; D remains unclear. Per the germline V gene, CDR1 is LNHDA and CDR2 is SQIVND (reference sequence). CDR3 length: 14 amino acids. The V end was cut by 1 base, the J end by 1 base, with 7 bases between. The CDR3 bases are TGTGCCAGTAGTATAGGTCTAGGCCAAGAGACCCAGTACTTC. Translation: CASSIGLGQETQYF.

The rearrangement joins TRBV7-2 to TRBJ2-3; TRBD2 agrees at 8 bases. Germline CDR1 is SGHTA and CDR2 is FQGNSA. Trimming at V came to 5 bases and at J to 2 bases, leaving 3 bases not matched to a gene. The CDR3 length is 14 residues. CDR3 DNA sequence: TGTGCCAGCAGCCGGGGGGGAAACACAGATACGCAGTATTTT. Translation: CASSRGGNTDTQYF.

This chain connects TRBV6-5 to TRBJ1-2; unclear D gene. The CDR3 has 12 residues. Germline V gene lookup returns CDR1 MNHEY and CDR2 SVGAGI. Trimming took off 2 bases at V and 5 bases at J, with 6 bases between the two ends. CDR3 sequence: CASSYPPYGYTF. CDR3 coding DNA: TGTGCCAGCAGTTACCCCCCTTATGGCTACACCTTC.

In nucleotides, the CDR3 is TGTGCCAGCAGCGTATACGGCTACGGGGAGCTGTTTTTT. Its translation is CASSVYGYGELFF. The genes are TRBV9 and TRBJ2-2; no reliable D call. This CDR3 comprises 13 residues. V lost 1 base to trimming and J lost 7 bases, with 8 bases between them. Germline-derived CDR1 and CDR2 are SGDLS and YYNGEE.

The CDR3 reads CASSPTILAGGATGELFF. The CDR3 nucleotides are TGTGCCAGCAGCCCCACGATACTAGCGGGGGGAGCCACCGGGGAGCTGTTTTTT. V is TRBV5-4 and J is TRBJ2-2, with TRBD2 identical over 12 bases. CDR3 length: 18 amino acids. Losses at the gene ends were 4 bases for V and 4 bases for J; bases not matched to a gene: 11. Per germline, CDR1 SGHNT and CDR2 YYREEE (reference sequence).

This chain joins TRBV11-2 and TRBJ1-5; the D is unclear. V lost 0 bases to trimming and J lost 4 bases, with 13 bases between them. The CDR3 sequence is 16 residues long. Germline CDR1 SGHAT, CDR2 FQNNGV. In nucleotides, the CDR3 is TGTGCCAGCAGCTTAGATCTAGGCAGAATAAATCAGCCCCAGCATTTT. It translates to CASSLDLGRINQPQHF.